This entry lists 23 T cell receptor beta chains sequenced from one sample in a study of blood T cell repertoires in COVID-19. Profiled with immunoSEQ multiplex PCR; TCRdb holds only in-frame clones, not every one. The top ten clones hold 1.9% of a sample with a few hundred thousand clones, 85% to 90% of them seen once. Specimen: PBMCs or T cells enriched from blood (not recorded which). All receptors derive from a woman aged 55-70 years who had recovered from COVID-19.

The chain couples TRBV19 to TRBJ2-3; TRBD2 matches at 8 bases. The CDR3 covers 15 residues. The J segment lost 1 base and the V segment lost 7 bases, leaving 7 bases of the junction unmatched. Per germline, CDR1 LNHDA and CDR2 SQIVND (reference sequence). The CDR3 loop is CASTTTSARTDTQYF. Written as DNA, the CDR3 is TGTGCCAGTACCACGACTAGCGCCCGCACAGATACGCAGTATTTT.

The chain combines TRBV14 with TRBJ1-1; a possible D gene is TRBD1 (5 bases). The CDR3 extends over 14 amino acids. Germline V gene data show CDR1 as SGHDN and CDR2 as FVKESK. V lost 0 bases and J lost 5, with 10 bases in between. The CDR3 sequence is CASSQDPGTTEAFF. The DNA for the CDR3 is TGTGCCAGCAGCCAAGATCCTGGGACTACTGAAGCTTTCTTT.

The table lists this clone with a few counts. The V gene is TRBV4-1, the J gene TRBJ1-1, with D tentatively TRBD1 (5 bases). The CDR3 is 14 amino acids. Germline V gives CDR1 MGHRA, CDR2 YSYEKL. The V gene lost 3 bases and the J gene lost 6 bases, with 14 bases spanning the gap. The CDR3 protein is CASSHPPRGAEAFF. As DNA, the CDR3 is TGCGCCAGCAGCCATCCTCCGCGGGGGGCTGAAGCTTTCTTT.

The chain carries TRBV9 and TRBJ1-3; 11 nucleotides match TRBD1. V was clipped by 3 bases and J by 7 bases; unmatched bases: 6. From germline, CDR1 is SGDLS and CDR2 YYNGEE. This CDR3 has 15 residues. CDR3 loop: CASSEDRGRWNTIYF. The CDR3 nucleotides read TGTGCCAGCAGCGAGGACAGGGGGCGGTGGAACACCATATATTTT.

A single count supports this clone. The sample holds other DNA sequences that translate to the same CDR3. The chain uses TRBV28 and TRBJ2-7, with no clear D. CDR1 and CDR2 (germline): MDHEN, SYDVKM. Trimming cost V 2 bases and J 5 bases, with 4 bases left between them. The CDR3 contains 11 residues. This CDR3 is CASSLRDEQYF. CDR3 sequence (DNA): TGTGCCAGCAGTTTACGGGACGAGCAGTACTTC.

J is TRBJ1-2 and V is TRBV13, with a possible D match to TRBD1 (5 bases). This CDR3 comprises 13 residues. CDR1 is PRHDT, CDR2 FYEKMQ, per germline (reference sequence). V was cut by 3 bases and J by 4 bases, with 9 bases left in between. The CDR3 sequence is CASSFGGGYGYTF. The CDR3 nucleotides read TGTGCCAGCAGCTTCGGGGGTGGCTATGGCTACACCTTC.

The chain links TRBV7-8 to TRBJ2-7; possibly TRBD1 for D (5 bases). Between the trimmed V and J ends, which lost 5 bases and 2 bases, there was a span of 10 bases. CDR3 length: 13 residues. Per the germline V gene, CDR1 is SGHVS and CDR2 is FQNEAQ. This CDR3 is CASSQPRAYEQYF. In DNA form, the CDR3 reads TGTGCCAGCAGCCAACCCAGGGCCTACGAGCAGTACTTC.

This clone has only one observation. The chain is built from TRBV14 and TRBJ2-5, with 11 bases aligning to TRBD1. After removal of 4 bases from V and 4 bases from J, the junction contained 14 bases not matched to a gene. The CDR3 covers 18 residues. Germline V gives CDR1 SGHDN, CDR2 FVKESK. The CDR3 protein is CASSPRRTGGGSGETQYF. The CDR3 region has the DNA TGTGCCAGCAGCCCCCGTCGGACAGGGGGCGGTTCGGGAGAGACCCAGTACTTC.

The chain has TRBV9 and TRBJ1-1; D ambiguous. V lost 0 bases and J lost 0, with 9 bases in between. CDR3 length: 15 amino acids. The germline CDR1 and CDR2 sequences are SGDLS and YYNGEE. The CDR3 sequence is CASSVGQRMNTEAFF. The CDR3 nucleotides read TGTGCCAGCAGCGTAGGGCAGCGAATGAACACTGAAGCTTTCTTT.

The V gene is TRBV5-1, the J gene TRBJ2-2, with 9 positions matching TRBD2. Trimming at V came to 7 bases and at J to 1 base, leaving 2 bases not matched to a gene. Germline V gene lookup returns CDR1 SGHRS and CDR2 YFSETQ. The CDR3 has 14 residues. CDR3 sequence: CASATSGNTGELFF. In DNA form, the CDR3 reads TGCGCCAGCGCGACTAGCGGGAACACCGGGGAGCTGTTTTTT.

The rearrangement joins TRBV29-1 to TRBJ2-3; D gene uncertain. Deletions cut 7 bases from V and 1 base from J, with 12 bases between. Germline V lookup: CDR1 SQVTM, CDR2 ANQGSEA. The CDR3 runs 13 residues. CDR3 nucleotide sequence: TGCAGCGCCCTTGCGCAGGGCACAGATACGCAGTATTTT. As protein: CSALAQGTDTQYF.

This chain links TRBV5-1 with TRBJ2-1, with D maybe TRBD2 (6 bases). In germline, CDR1 is SGHRS, CDR2 YFSETQ. V was shortened by 0 bases and J by 3 bases, with 19 bases between the two germline ends. The CDR3 covers 18 residues. The CDR3 region has the DNA TGCGCCAGCAGCTTGGTTGGAGGGGTACGACAAAACTACAATGAGCAGTTCTTC. It specifies CASSLVGGVRQNYNEQFF.

The chain links TRBV15 to TRBJ2-3; 12 nucleotides agree with TRBD2. V trimming: 1 base; J trimming: 2 bases; junction bases outside the gene matches: 1. CDR3 length: 16 residues. Per the germline V gene, CDR1 is LNHNV and CDR2 is YYDKDF (reference sequence). In DNA, the CDR3 is TGTGCCACCAGCAGAGGGACTAGCGGGACCACAGATACGCAGTATTTT. It yields the protein CATSRGTSGTTDTQYF.

The chain links TRBV6-5 to TRBJ1-1; 7 positions agree with TRBD1. Germline V gene data show CDR1 as MNHEY and CDR2 as SVGAGI. V shed 0 bases, J shed 5 bases, and the junction held 9 bases outside the gene matches. The CDR3 sequence is 16 residues long. The CDR3 loop reads CASSYSDRAGRTEAFF. The CDR3 bases are TGTGCCAGCAGTTACTCAGACAGGGCAGGTCGGACTGAAGCTTTCTTT.

The rearrangement links TRBV24-1 to TRBJ2-1, with a possible D match to TRBD1 (6 bases). Trimming cost V 1 base and J 8 bases, with 8 bases left between them. Germline assignment: CDR1 KGHDR and CDR2 SFDVKD. The CDR3 runs 13 residues. This chain's CDR3 is CATSDLQGYEQFF. Written as DNA, the CDR3 is TGTGCCACCAGTGATTTACAGGGATATGAGCAGTTCTTC.

V usage is TRBV28 and J usage is TRBJ2-4, with 8 positions matching TRBD2. Germline-derived CDR1 and CDR2 are MDHEN and SYDVKM. V was clipped by 7 bases and J by 10 bases; unmatched bases: 12. The CDR3 sequence is 14 residues long. CDR3 sequence (DNA): TGTGCCAGCACCCCGGGGCTAGCGGGCCATATTCAGTACTTC. It yields the protein CASTPGLAGHIQYF.

The V gene is TRBV7-6, the J gene TRBJ1-1; D is perhaps TRBD1 (5 bases). V lost 2 bases and J 3 bases, leaving 10 bases between the germline ends. The germline gives CDR1 SGHVS, CDR2 FNYEAQ. The CDR3 length is 14 residues. DNA of the CDR3: TGTGCCAGCAGCTTACCAGGGTTGTACACTGAAGCTTTCTTT. It encodes CASSLPGLYTEAFF.

The genes are TRBV11-2 and TRBJ1-2, with TRBD1 identical over 7 bases. The CDR3 contains 15 residues. From germline, CDR1 is SGHAT and CDR2 FQNNGV. V dropped 6 bases and J dropped 3; count of bases not matched to a gene: 10. The CDR3 region has the DNA TGTGCCAGCAGTCCCGCAGGGGGTGGGGACTATGGCTACACCTTC. Its protein is CASSPAGGGDYGYTF.

This rearrangement joins TRBV29-1 to TRBJ2-3; TRBD2 might be the D (5 bases). With 4 bases removed from V and 7 bases from J, the gap between germline ends came to 6 bases. The CDR3 runs 10 residues. Germline values: CDR1 SQVTM, CDR2 ANQGSEA. The CDR3 sequence is CSVGGNTQYF. CDR3 in DNA: TGCAGCGTTGGAGGGAATACGCAGTATTTT.

V is TRBV12-3 or TRBV12-4 and J is TRBJ2-3; D is possibly TRBD2 (7 bases). The V end lost 10 bases, the J end lost 1 base, and 12 bases lay between the germline ends. This CDR3 is built from 13 residues. CDR3 sequence: CATEGGRTDTQYF. The CDR3 nucleotides read TGTGCCACGGAGGGGGGGCGCACAGATACGCAGTATTTT.

V and J are TRBV2 and TRBJ1-6; TRBD1 is a possible D gene (5 bases). Trimming removed 4 bases from V and 8 bases from J, with 9 bases in between. Germline values: CDR1 SNHLY, CDR2 FYNNEI. The CDR3 runs 13 residues. The DNA of the CDR3 is TGTGCCAGCAGTGTGACAGAAGATTCACCCCTCCACTTT. This codes for CASSVTEDSPLHF.

The CDR3 DNA follows: TGCAGTGCTCAGGACTCAAACGAGCAGTACTTC. It translates to CSAQDSNEQYF. This sequence joins TRBV20-1 and TRBJ2-7; the D gene is possibly TRBD2 (5 bases). This CDR3 has 11 residues. The V gene's germline CDR1 is DFQATT and CDR2 SNEGSKA (reference sequence). Trimming shortened V by 5 bases and J by 5 bases, and 10 bases separated the two germline ends.

A few counts support this clone. Additional DNA sequences in this sample encode the identical CDR3. This chain uses TRBV6-5 with TRBJ1-6, with D perhaps TRBD1 (5 bases). V lost 4 bases and J 7 bases, leaving 11 bases between the germline ends. The germline V gene encodes CDR1 MNHEY and CDR2 SVGAGI. This CDR3 spans 14 amino acids. The CDR3 nucleotides read TGTGCCAGCAGTTCCCCGCGGGACAATTCACCCCTCCACTTT. This sequence encodes CASSSPRDNSPLHF.